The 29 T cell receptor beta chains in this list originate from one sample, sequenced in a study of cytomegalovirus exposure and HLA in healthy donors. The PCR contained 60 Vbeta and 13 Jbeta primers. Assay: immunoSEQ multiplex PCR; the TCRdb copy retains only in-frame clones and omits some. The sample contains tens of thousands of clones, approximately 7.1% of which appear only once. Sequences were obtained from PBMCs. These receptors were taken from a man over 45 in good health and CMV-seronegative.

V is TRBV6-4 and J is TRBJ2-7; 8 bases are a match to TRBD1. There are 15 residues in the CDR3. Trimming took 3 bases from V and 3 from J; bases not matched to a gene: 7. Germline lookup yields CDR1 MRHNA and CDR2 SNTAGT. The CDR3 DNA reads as TGTGCCAGCAGTGAATACGCAGGGGGCGGCTACGAGCAGTACTTC. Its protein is CASSEYAGGGYEQYF.

As DNA, the CDR3 is TGTGCCAGCAGCCAGGCCCGTCCCCTGGACGAGCAGTACTTC. Translation gives CASSQARPLDEQYF. V is TRBV4-2 and J is TRBJ2-7; D is ambiguous. Germline lookup yields CDR1 LGHNA and CDR2 YNFKEQ. The CDR3 is 14 amino acids. V was shortened by 3 bases and J by 5 bases, with 14 bases between the two germline ends.

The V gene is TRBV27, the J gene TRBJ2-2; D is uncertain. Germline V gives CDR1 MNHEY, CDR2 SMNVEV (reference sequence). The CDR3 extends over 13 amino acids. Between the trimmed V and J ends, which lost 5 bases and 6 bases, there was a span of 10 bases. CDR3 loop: CASSKRWAGELFF. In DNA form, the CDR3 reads TGTGCCAGCAGTAAGAGGTGGGCCGGGGAGCTGTTTTTT.

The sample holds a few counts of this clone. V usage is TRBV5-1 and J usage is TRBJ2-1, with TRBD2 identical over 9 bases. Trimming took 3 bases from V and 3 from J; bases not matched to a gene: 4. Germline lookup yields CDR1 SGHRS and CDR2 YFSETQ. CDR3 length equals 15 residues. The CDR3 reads CASSSGTSSYNEQFF. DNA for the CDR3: TGCGCCAGCAGCTCGGGGACTAGCAGCTACAATGAGCAGTTCTTC. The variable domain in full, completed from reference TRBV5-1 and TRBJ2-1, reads KAGVTQTPRYLIKTRGQQVTLSCSPISGHRSVSWYQQTPGQGLQFLFEYFSETQRNKGNFPGRFSGRQFSNSRSEMNVSTLELGDSALYLCASSSGTSSYNEQFFGPGTRLTVL.

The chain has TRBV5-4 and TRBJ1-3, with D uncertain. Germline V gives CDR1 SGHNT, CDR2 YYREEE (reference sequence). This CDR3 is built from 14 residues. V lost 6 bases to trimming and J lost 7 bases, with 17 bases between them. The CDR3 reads CASTPSGGSNTIYF. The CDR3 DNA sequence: TGTGCCAGCACCCCTTCCGGCGGCTCCAACACCATATATTTT.

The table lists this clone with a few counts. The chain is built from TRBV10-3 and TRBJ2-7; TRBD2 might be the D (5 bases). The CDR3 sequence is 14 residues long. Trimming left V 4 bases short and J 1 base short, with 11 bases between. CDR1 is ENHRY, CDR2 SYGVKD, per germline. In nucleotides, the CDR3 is TGTGCCATCAGTGGGTACCCGGGGTCCTACGAGCAGTACTTC. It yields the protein CAISGYPGSYEQYF.

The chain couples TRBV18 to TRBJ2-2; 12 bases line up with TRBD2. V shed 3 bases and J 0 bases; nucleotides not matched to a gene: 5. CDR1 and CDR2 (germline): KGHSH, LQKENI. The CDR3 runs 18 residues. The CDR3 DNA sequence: TGTGCCAGCTCACCCGGACTAGCGGGACGTTCGAACACCGGGGAGCTGTTTTTT. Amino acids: CASSPGLAGRSNTGELFF.

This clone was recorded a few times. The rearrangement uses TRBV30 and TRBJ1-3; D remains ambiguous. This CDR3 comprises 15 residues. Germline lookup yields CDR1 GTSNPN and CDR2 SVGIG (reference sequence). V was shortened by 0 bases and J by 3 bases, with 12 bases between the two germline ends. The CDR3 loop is CAWSVTAAGGNTIYF. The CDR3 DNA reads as TGTGCCTGGAGTGTAACAGCCGCCGGTGGAAACACCATATATTTT.

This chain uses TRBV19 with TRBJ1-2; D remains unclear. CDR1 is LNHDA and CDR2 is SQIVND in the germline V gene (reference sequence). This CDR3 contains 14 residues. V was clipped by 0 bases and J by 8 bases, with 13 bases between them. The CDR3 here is CASSIDRGQFGYTF. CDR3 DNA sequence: TGTGCCAGTAGTATAGATCGAGGGCAGTTCGGCTACACCTTC. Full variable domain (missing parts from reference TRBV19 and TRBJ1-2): DGGITQSPKYLFRKEGQNVTLSCEQNLNHDAMYWYRQDPGQGLRLIYYSQIVNDFQKGDIAEGYSVSREKKESFPLTVTSAQKNPTAFYLCASSIDRGQFGYTFGSGTRLTVV.

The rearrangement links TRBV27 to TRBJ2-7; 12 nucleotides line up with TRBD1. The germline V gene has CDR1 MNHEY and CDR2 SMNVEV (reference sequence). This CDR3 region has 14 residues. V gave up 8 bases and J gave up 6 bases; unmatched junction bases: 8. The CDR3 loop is CASRKGQGAREQYF. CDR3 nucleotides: TGTGCCAGCCGCAAGGGACAGGGGGCCCGCGAGCAGTACTTC.

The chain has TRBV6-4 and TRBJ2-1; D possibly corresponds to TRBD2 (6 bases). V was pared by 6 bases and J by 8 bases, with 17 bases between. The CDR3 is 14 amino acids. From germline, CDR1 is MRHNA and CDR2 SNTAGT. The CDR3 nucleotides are TGTGCCAGCAGCACGGGGGATGATAGAGATGAGCAGTTCTTC. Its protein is CASSTGDDRDEQFF.

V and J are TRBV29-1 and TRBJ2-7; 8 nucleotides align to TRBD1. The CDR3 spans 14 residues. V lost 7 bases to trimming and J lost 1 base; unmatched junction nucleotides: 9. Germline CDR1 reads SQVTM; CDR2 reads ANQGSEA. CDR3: CSASTGTGSYEQYF. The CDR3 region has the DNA TGCAGCGCCAGTACCGGGACAGGTTCCTACGAGCAGTACTTC.

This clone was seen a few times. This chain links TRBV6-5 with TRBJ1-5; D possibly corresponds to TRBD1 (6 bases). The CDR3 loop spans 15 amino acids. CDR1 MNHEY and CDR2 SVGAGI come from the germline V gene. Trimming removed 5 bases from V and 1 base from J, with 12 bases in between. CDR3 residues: CASSQQGESNQPQHF. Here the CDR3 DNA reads TGTGCCAGCAGTCAACAGGGAGAGAGCAATCAGCCCCAGCATTTT.

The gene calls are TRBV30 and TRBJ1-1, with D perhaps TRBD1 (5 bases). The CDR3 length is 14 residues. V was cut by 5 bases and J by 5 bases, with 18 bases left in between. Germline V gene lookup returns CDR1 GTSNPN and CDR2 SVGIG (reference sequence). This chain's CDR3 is CAWGGQVGGTEAFF. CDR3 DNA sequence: TGTGCCTGGGGAGGTCAAGTTGGGGGGACTGAAGCTTTCTTT.

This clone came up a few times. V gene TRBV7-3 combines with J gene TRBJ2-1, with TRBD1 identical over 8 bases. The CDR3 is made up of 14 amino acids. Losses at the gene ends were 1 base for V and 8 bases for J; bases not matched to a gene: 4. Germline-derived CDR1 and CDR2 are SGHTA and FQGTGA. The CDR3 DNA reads TGTGCCAGCAGCTTAAACTCAGGGGGCGATGAGCAGTTCTTC. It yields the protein CASSLNSGGDEQFF.

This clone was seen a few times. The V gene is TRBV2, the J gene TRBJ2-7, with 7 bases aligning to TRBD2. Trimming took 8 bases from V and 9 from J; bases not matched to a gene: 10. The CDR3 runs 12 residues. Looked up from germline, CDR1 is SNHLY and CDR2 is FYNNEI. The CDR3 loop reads CASGEGLDSQYF. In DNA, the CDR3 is TGTGCCAGCGGGGAGGGCCTGGACTCGCAGTACTTC.

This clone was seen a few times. The DNA for the CDR3 is TGTGCCAGCAGTCCGGAACAGGTCGGCTCCTACGAGCAGTACTTC. The encoded protein is CASSPEQVGSYEQYF. V gene TRBV27 combines with J gene TRBJ2-7, with D perhaps TRBD1 (5 bases). CDR1 MNHEY and CDR2 SMNVEV come from the germline V gene (reference sequence). The CDR3 loop spans 15 amino acids. The V end lost 5 bases, the J end lost 0 bases, and 14 bases lay between the germline ends.

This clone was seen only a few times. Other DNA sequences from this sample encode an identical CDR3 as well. CDR3: CASSSGQGGYEQYF. In DNA form, the CDR3 reads TGTGCCAGCAGTTCTGGACAGGGGGGGTACGAGCAGTACTTC. The chain has TRBV28 and TRBJ2-7; 10 bases agree with TRBD1. The V segment lost 4 bases and the J segment 4 bases; nucleotides outside the gene matches: 4. Germline V CDR1 and CDR2: MDHEN, SYDVKM. The CDR3 covers 14 residues. Filled out from reference TRBV28 and TRBJ2-7, the complete variable domain reads DVKVTQSSRYLVKRTGEKVFLECVQDMDHENMFWYRQDPGLGLRLIYFSYDVKMKEKGDIPEGYSVSREKKERFSLILESASTNQTSMYLCASSSGQGGYEQYFGPGTRLTVT.

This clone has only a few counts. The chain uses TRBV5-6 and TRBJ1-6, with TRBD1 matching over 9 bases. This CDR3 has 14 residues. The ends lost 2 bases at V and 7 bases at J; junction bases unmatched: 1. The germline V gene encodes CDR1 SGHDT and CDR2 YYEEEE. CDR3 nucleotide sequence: TGTGCCAGCAGCTTCGGGACAGGGAATTCACCCCTCCACTTT. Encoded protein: CASSFGTGNSPLHF.

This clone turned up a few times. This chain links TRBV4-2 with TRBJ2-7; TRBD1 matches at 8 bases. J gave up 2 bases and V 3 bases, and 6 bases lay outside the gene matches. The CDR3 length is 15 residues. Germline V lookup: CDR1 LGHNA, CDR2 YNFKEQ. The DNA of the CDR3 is TGTGCCAGCAGCCAGGGGGGACAGGACACCTACGAGCAGTACTTC. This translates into CASSQGGQDTYEQYF.

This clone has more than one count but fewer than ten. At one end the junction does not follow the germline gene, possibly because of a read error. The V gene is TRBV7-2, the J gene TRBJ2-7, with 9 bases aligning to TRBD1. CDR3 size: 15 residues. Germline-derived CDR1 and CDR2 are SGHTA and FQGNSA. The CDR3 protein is CASSVAQGALYEQYF. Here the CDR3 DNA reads TGTGCCAGCAGCGTAGCACAGGGGGCGTTATACGAGCAGTACTTC. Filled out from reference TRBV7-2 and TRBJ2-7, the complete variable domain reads GAGVSQSPSNKVTEKGKDVELRCDPISGHTALYWYRQSLGQGLEFLIYFQGNSAPDKSGLPSDRFSAERTGGSVSTLTIQRTQQEDSAVYLCASSVAQGALYEQYFGPGTRLTVT.

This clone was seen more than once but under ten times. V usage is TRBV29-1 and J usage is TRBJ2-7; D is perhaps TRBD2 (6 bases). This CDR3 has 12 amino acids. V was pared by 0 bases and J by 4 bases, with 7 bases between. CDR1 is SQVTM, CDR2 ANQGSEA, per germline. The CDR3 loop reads CSVEESGYEQYF. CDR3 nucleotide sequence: TGCAGCGTTGAAGAAAGCGGGTACGAGCAGTACTTC.

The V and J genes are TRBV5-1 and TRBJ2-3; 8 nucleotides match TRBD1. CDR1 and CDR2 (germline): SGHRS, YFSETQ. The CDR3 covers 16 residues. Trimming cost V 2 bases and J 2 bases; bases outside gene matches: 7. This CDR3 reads CASSFGQGRSTDTQYF. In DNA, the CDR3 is TGCGCCAGCAGCTTCGGACAGGGCCGATCCACAGATACGCAGTATTTT.

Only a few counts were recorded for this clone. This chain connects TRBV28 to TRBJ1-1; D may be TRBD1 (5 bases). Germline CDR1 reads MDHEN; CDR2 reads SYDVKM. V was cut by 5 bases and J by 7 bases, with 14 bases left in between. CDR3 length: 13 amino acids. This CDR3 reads CASSPQGWNEAFF. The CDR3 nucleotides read TGTGCCAGCAGTCCTCAGGGTTGGAATGAAGCTTTCTTT.

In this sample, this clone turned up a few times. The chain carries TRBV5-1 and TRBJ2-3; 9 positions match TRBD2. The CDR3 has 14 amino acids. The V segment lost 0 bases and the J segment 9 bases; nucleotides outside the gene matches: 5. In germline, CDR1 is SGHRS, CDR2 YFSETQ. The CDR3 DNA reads TGCGCCAGCAGCTTGGGTGATAGCGGGAGCACGCAGTATTTT. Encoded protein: CASSLGDSGSTQYF. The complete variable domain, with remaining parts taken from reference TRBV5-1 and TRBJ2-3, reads KAGVTQTPRYLIKTRGQQVTLSCSPISGHRSVSWYQQTPGQGLQFLFEYFSETQRNKGNFPGRFSGRQFSNSRSEMNVSTLELGDSALYLCASSLGDSGSTQYFGPGTRLTVL.

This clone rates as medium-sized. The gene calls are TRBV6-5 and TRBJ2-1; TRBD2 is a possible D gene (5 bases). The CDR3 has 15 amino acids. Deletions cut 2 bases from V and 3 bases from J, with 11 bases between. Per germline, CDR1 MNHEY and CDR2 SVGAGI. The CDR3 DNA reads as TGTGCCAGCAGTTACGGGAGTTTGGGCTACAATGAGCAGTTCTTC. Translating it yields CASSYGSLGYNEQFF.

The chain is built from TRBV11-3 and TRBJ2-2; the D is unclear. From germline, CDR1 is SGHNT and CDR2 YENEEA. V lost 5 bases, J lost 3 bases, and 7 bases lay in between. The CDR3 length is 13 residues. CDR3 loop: CASSPEDTGELFF. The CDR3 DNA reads TGTGCCAGCAGCCCCGAGGACACCGGGGAGCTGTTTTTT. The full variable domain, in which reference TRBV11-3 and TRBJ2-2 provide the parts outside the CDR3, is EAGVVQSPRYKIIEKKQPVAFWCNPISGHNTLYWYLQNLGQGPELLIRYENEEAVDDSQLPKDRFSAERLKGVDSTLKIQPAELGDSAVYLCASSPEDTGELFFGEGSRLTVL.

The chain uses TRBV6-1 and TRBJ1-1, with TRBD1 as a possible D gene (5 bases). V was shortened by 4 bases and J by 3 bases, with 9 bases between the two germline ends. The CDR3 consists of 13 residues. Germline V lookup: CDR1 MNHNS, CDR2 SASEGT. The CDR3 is CASSVSTDTEAFF. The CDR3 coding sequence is TGTGCCAGCAGTGTGTCGACAGACACTGAAGCTTTCTTT.

The CDR3 loop reads CASSLARTPNTGELFF. CDR3 DNA: TGTGCCAGCAGCTTAGCGAGGACTCCGAACACCGGGGAGCTGTTTTTT. The gene calls are TRBV7-9 and TRBJ2-2; D is possibly TRBD2 (5 bases). Trimming took off 0 bases at V and 0 bases at J, with 8 bases between the two ends. Germline V lookup: CDR1 SEHNR, CDR2 FQNEAQ (reference sequence). The CDR3 has 16 residues.